This T cell receptor (beta chain) derives from a study of CXCR3-negative and CXCR3-positive naive CD8 T cells. General observations from the study: High diversity, comparable across both naive subsets, contrasted with much lower diversity in memory CD8+ cells. The TRB CDR3s that CXCR3-positive naive cells carried were more hydrophobic than those of CXCR3-negative naive cells. Across naive subsets, surface CD5 expression was comparable, and TCR strength was inferred from properties of the TRB CDR3.

Comments on this clonotype: The antigen is not known.

The libraries of TRB cDNA were prepared using 5' RACE with UMI labels. TCRdb reprocessed the 5' RACE reads, keeping one entry per CDR3 protein, no DNA. The sample data list more than 80,000 distinct CDR3 sequences. Researchers reported sorting every CD8+ T cell subset in triplicate, 300,000 to 350,000 cells per sort. CD45RO-CCR7+CD27+CD95- cells counted as naive CD8+ T cells. The origin of this receptor is a human donor in good health. Some clones in this sample may be carry-over from other donors' samples. Material for sequencing was naive CXCR3+ CD8+ T cells from blood. Subset meaning: CD45RO-CCR7+CD27+CD95- naive CD8+ T cells expressing CXCR3 (TNR3+).

The CDR3 loop reads CSVAGYTEAFF. The V gene is TRBV29-1, the J gene TRBJ1-1; TCRdb lists TRBD1, though no DNA is available to test this call. Germline V CDR1 and CDR2: SQVTM, ANQGSEA. This CDR3 comprises 11 residues.